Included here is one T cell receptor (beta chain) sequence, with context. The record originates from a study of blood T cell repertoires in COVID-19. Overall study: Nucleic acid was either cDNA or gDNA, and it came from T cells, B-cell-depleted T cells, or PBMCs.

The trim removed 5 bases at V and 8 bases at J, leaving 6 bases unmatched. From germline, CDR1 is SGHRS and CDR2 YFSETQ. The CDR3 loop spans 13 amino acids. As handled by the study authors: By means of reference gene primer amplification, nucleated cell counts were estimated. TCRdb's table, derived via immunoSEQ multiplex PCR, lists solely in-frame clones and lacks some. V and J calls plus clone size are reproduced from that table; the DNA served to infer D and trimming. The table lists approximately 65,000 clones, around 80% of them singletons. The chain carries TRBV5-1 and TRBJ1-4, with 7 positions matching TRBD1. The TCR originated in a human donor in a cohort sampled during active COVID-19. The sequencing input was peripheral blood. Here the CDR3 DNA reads TGCGCCAGCAGACTCGGACAGGCGGAAAAACTGTTTTTT. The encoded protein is CASRLGQAEKLFF.